Presented here are 8 T cell receptor beta chains from one specimen sequenced in a study of response to subunit inactivated influenza vaccine. In TCRdb, the RT-PCR reads were re-called with MiXCR into one record per CDR3 protein. The sample yields some 850,000 distinct CDR3 sequences, approximately 18% seen once. This sample comprised PBMCs from blood, obtained 4 to 6 days after vaccination. These receptors all come from a man aged 50 to 60 who received an inactivated influenza vaccine.

This clonotype appeared a few times. The V call is TRBV4-2, the J call TRBJ2-3, with 13 bases that match TRBD2. The length of the CDR3 is 15 residues. Germline V CDR1 and CDR2: LGHNA, YNFKEQ. Losses at the gene ends were 5 bases for V and 5 bases for J; bases not matched to a gene: 4. CDR3 in amino acids: CASSGGLAGIDTQYF. CDR3 nucleotides: TGTGCCAGCAGCGGGGGACTAGCGGGAATAGATACGCAGTATTTT.

This sequence joins TRBV19 and TRBJ2-1; D possibly corresponds to TRBD2 (5 bases). In germline, CDR1 is LNHDA, CDR2 SQIVND (reference sequence). V lost 3 bases to trimming and J lost 1 base, with 10 bases between them. The length of the CDR3 is 15 residues. The CDR3 region is CASSIVAGSYNEQFF. For the CDR3, the DNA is TGTGCCAGTAGTATTGTTGCGGGTTCCTACAATGAGCAGTTCTTC.

In this sample, this clonotype turned up a few times. This sequence joins TRBV20-1 and TRBJ2-7; possible D gene TRBD2, 6 bases. Trimming pared 6 bases from V and 2 bases from J, leaving 11 bases between. The germline V gene has CDR1 DFQATT and CDR2 SNEGSKA (reference sequence). This CDR3 region has 12 residues. CDR3 sequence reads: CSAPGLAYEQYF. CDR3 DNA: TGCAGTGCCCCGGGACTTGCCTACGAGCAGTACTTC.

The CDR3 DNA is TGCGCCAGCAGCCAGTTGCGGGGACGGACTTCGAACACCGGGGAGCTGTTTTTT. It codes for CASSQLRGRTSNTGELFF. The gene calls are TRBV4-1 and TRBJ2-2, with D maybe TRBD2 (6 bases). Germline V gene sequence: CDR1 MGHRA, CDR2 YSYEKL. This CDR3 comprises 18 residues. V lost 3 bases and J lost 0, with 17 bases in between.

V and J are TRBV25-1 and TRBJ2-4; weak D call: TRBD1 (5 bases). This CDR3 has 20 residues. Germline values: CDR1 MGHDK, CDR2 SYGVNS. V was pared by 2 bases and J by 2 bases, with 25 bases between. The CDR3 DNA follows: TGTGCCAGCAGTGAAATAAGATTCAAATGGGGCGGTTGGTCCAAAAACATTCAGTACTTC. As protein: CASSEIRFKWGGWSKNIQYF.

This clonotype was detected only once. The J gene is TRBJ2-3, the V gene TRBV12-2; the table's D call, TRBD1, has no DNA check behind it. TRBV12-2 is a pseudogene locus. This CDR3 spans 15 amino acids. CDR3 protein: CASRRRGTSTDTQYF. The CDR3 nucleotides read TGTGCAAGTCGCCGGCGGGGGACTAGCACAGATACGCAGTATTTT.

The chain has TRBV6-1 and TRBJ2-7, with 9 bases identical to TRBD1. Losses at the gene ends were 5 bases for V and 5 bases for J; bases not matched to a gene: 10. Germline V gives CDR1 MNHNS, CDR2 SASEGT. CDR3 length equals 15 residues. For the CDR3, the DNA is TGTGCCAGCAGTCGGCCGGGACAGGGTAAACACGAGCAGTACTTC. This translates into CASSRPGQGKHEQYF.

This clonotype was detected only a few times. The J gene is TRBJ2-1, the V gene TRBV27, with D uncertain. This CDR3 contains 13 residues. CDR1 and CDR2 (germline): MNHEY, SMNVEV (reference sequence). V was cut by 4 bases and J by 5 bases, with 9 bases left in between. The CDR3 loop is CASSSGQNNEQFF. As DNA, the CDR3 is TGTGCCAGCAGTTCTGGGCAGAACAATGAGCAGTTCTTC.